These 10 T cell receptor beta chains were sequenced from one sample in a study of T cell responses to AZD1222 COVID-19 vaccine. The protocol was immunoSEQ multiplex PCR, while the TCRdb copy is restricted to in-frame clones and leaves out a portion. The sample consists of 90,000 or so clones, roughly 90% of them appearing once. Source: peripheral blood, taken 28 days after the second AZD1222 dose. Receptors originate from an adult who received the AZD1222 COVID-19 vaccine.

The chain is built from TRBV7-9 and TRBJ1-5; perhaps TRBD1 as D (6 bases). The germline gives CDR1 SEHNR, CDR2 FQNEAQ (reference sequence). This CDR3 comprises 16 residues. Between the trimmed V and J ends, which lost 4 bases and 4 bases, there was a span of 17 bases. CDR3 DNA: TGTGCCAGCAGCTCCATCCGGGGGGCAGGGAATCAGCCCCAGCATTTT. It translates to CASSSIRGAGNQPQHF.

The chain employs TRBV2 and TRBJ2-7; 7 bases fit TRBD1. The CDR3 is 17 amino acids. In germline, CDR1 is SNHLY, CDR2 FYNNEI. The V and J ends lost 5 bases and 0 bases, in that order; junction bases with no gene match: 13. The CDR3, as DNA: TGTGCCAGCAGTTATTCACTACCGGGACAGAACTCCTACGAGCAGTACTTC. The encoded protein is CASSYSLPGQNSYEQYF.

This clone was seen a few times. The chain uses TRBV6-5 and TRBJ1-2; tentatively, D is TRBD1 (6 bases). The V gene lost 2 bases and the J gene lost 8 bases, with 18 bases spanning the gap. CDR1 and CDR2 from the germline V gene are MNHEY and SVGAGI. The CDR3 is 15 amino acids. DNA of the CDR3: TGTGCCAGCAGTTACGAGACAGGCGCGGTGGAGGGCTACACCTTC. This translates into CASSYETGAVEGYTF.

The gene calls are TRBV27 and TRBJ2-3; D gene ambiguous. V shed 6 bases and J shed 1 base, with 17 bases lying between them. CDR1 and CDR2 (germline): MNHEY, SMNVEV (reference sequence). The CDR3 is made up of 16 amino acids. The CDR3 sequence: CASSRGRSTRTDTQYF. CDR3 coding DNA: TGTGCCAGCAGCCGCGGACGGAGTACACGCACAGATACGCAGTATTTT.

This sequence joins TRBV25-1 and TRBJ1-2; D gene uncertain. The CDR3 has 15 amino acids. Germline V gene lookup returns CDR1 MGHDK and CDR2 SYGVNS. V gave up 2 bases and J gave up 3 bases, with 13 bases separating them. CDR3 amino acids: CASSESGAGHYGYTF. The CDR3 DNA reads TGTGCCAGCAGTGAAAGTGGAGCAGGACACTATGGCTACACCTTC.

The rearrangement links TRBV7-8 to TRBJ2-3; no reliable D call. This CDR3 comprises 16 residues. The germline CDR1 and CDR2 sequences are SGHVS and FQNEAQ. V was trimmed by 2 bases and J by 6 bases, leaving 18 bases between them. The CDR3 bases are TGTGCCAGCAGCTTACCCCGGGTTCCGAACAAGGATACGCAGTATTTT. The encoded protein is CASSLPRVPNKDTQYF.

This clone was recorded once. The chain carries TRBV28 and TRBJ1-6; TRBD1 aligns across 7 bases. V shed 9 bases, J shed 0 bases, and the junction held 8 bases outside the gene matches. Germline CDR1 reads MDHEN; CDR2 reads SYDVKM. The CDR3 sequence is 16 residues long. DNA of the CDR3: TGTGCCAGTGAACAGGGGTCGATCTCCTATAATTCACCCCTCCACTTT. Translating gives CASEQGSISYNSPLHF.

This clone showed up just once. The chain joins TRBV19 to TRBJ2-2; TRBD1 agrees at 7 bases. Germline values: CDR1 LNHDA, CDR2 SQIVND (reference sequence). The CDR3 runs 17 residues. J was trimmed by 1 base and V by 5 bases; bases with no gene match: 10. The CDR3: CASSASRDRRNTGELFF. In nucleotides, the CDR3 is TGTGCCAGTAGTGCATCTCGGGACAGACGGAACACCGGGGAGCTGTTTTTT.

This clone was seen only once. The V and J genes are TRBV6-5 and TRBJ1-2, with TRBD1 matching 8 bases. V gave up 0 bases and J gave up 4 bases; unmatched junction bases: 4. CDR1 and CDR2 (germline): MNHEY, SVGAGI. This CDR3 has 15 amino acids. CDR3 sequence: CASSYSGQGSYGYTF. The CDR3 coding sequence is TGTGCCAGCAGTTACTCCGGACAGGGCAGCTATGGCTACACCTTC.

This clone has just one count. CDR3 amino acids: CASSQSGGSTRDTQYF. DNA of the CDR3: TGTGCCAGCAGCCAAAGTGGGGGCAGTACCAGGGATACGCAGTATTTT. V usage is TRBV14 and J usage is TRBJ2-3; D perhaps matches TRBD1 (6 bases). The germline V gene encodes CDR1 SGHDN and CDR2 FVKESK. The CDR3 is 16 residues long. The V end lost 2 bases, the J end lost 6 bases, and 18 bases lay between the germline ends.